The next 10 T cell receptor beta chains were all read from a single sample in a study of breast tumors, draining lymph nodes, adjacent tissues. Breast cancer patients provided tissue from their axillary draining lymph nodes. TCRdb reanalysed the multiplex PCR reads using MiXCR and keeps one entry per CDR3 protein. This table has some 150,000 distinct CDR3 sequences, approximately 33% appearing once. Sequenced material: axillary lymph node tissue. The receptor source for this set is a female donor with breast cancer. Some clones in this sample may be carry-over from other donors' samples.

This clonotype was counted ten times or more. The rearrangement uses TRBV2 and TRBJ1-3, with D maybe TRBD1 (6 bases). The CDR3 has 16 amino acids. Germline V gene lookup returns CDR1 SNHLY and CDR2 FYNNEI. The V gene lost 4 bases and the J gene lost 0 bases, with 13 bases spanning the gap. This CDR3 reads CASSAPGDNSGNTIYF. The CDR3 DNA reads TGTGCCAGCAGTGCTCCAGGGGACAACTCTGGAAACACCATATATTTT. The full variable domain, with the rest looked up from reference TRBV2 and TRBJ1-3, is EPEVTQTPSHQVTQMGQEVILRCVPISNHLYFYWYRQILGQKVEFLVSFYNNEISEKSEIFDDQFSVERPDGSNFTLKIRSTKLEDSAMYFCASSAPGDNSGNTIYFGEGSWLTVV.

V is TRBV3-2 and J is TRBJ1-5; the D call of TRBD1 is as the table states it, not checked on the DNA. TRBV3-2 is a pseudogene locus. The CDR3 has 17 amino acids. The CDR3 loop reads CASSHLSLGDQRGPQHF. The CDR3 nucleotides are TGTGCCAGCAGCCATCTCTCGTTGGGGGACCAAAGAGGACCCCAGCATTTT.

This clonotype turned up a few times. This chain uses TRBV7-9 with TRBJ2-5, with TRBD1 identical over 9 bases. This CDR3 is built from 15 residues. Per germline, CDR1 SEHNR and CDR2 FQNEAQ (reference sequence). With V trimmed by 5 bases and J by 4 bases, 8 bases remained unmatched. The CDR3 spells CASSPGTGFRETQYF. In nucleotides, the CDR3 is TGTGCCAGCAGCCCCGGGACAGGGTTTCGAGAGACCCAGTACTTC.

The CDR3 nucleotides read TGTGCCAGCAGCCGACCACCCGAGAGCACAGATACGCAGTATTTT. It codes for CASSRPPESTDTQYF. V is TRBV7-3 and J is TRBJ2-3; no firm D call. Trimming removed 5 bases from V and 0 bases from J, with 12 bases in between. The CDR3 extends over 15 amino acids. Germline loops: CDR1 SGHTA, CDR2 FQGTGA.

V is TRBV19 and J is TRBJ1-1, with D perhaps TRBD1 (6 bases). Trimming took 5 bases from V and 9 from J, leaving 13 bases between them. CDR1 LNHDA and CDR2 SQIVND come from the germline V gene (reference sequence). The length of the CDR3 is 12 residues. DNA for the CDR3: TGTGCCAGTAGTTTGGGGGCAGAACAAGCTTTCTTT. Protein: CASSLGAEQAFF. Full variable domain (remainder filled in from reference TRBV19 and TRBJ1-1): DGGITQSPKYLFRKEGQNVTLSCEQNLNHDAMYWYRQDPGQGLRLIYYSQIVNDFQKGDIAEGYSVSREKKESFPLTVTSAQKNPTAFYLCASSLGAEQAFFGQGTRLTVV.

This clonotype was counted at least ten times. The chain combines TRBV6-5 with TRBJ1-2; tentatively, D is TRBD1 (6 bases). The CDR3 contains 14 residues. CDR1 and CDR2 from the germline V gene are MNHEY and SVGAGI. The ends were cut back, 0 bases at V and 7 bases at J, with 12 bases in the middle. CDR3 DNA sequence: TGTGCCAGCAGTTACTCAGGGGGAAGGATTGGCTACACCTTC. It is translated as CASSYSGGRIGYTF.

The chain employs TRBV24-1 and TRBJ2-3, with TRBD1 matching over 9 bases. CDR3 size: 18 residues. J was trimmed by 8 bases and V by 3 bases; bases with no gene match: 17. The germline CDR1 and CDR2 sequences are KGHDR and SFDVKD. CDR3 sequence (DNA): TGTGCCACCAGTGATACGCTAGACCCGGGACAGGGTCGCGGTACGCAGTATTTT. This translates into CATSDTLDPGQGRGTQYF.

To note about this clonotype: A much larger clone differs by one base, so this may be a read error. Likely a read error: the CDR3 ends without its conserved phenylalanine or tryptophan. This chain links TRBV7-2 with TRBJ2-5; the D gene could be TRBD1 or TRBD2 (5 bases each). Germline V gives CDR1 SGHTA, CDR2 FQGNSA. This CDR3 spans 14 amino acids. Deletions cut 1 base from V and 5 bases from J, with 11 bases between. CDR3 residues: CASSLDQGGETQYL. Written as DNA, the CDR3 is TGTGCCAGCAGCTTAGACCAGGGCGGGGAGACCCAGTACCTC.

This clonotype has a handful of counts. One end of the junction fails to match germline, which may point to a read error. V is TRBV18 and J is TRBJ1-4; D is undetermined. Germline loops: CDR1 KGHSH, CDR2 LQKENI. This CDR3 has 14 amino acids. The CDR3 DNA sequence: TGTGCCAGCTCACCGCTCTCCCAAAATGAAAAACTGCTTTTT. Translating gives CASSPLSQNEKLLF.

The V call is TRBV3-1, the J call TRBJ2-7; D is uncertain. This CDR3 is built from 15 residues. V lost 0 bases and J lost 2, with 11 bases in between. CDR1 is LGHDT and CDR2 is YNNKEL in the germline V gene (reference sequence). CDR3 nucleotide sequence: TGTGCCAGCAGCCAAGAGCACTTCGGACCCTACGAGCAGTACTTC. It yields the protein CASSQEHFGPYEQYF.